This T cell receptor (beta chain) was captured by sequencing in a study of T cell responses to AZD1222 COVID-19 vaccine. Overall study results and limits: Seropositivity was recorded at baseline in only six AZD1222 recipients. Breadth and depth of Spike-specific TCRs rose after two AZD1222 doses.

CDR1 is KGHSH and CDR2 is LQKENI in the germline V gene. Between the trimmed V and J ends, which lost 3 bases and 5 bases, there was a span of 8 bases. This CDR3 spans 13 amino acids. The analysis combined second doses at about 4 or about 12 weeks. Points on this clone: Its antigen is still unknown. Other DNA variants within this sample encode the same CDR3.

The table came from immunoSEQ multiplex PCR; TCRdb's copy has only in-frame clones and leaves some out. This table has approximately 67,000 clones, roughly nine tenths appearing once. The source material was peripheral blood, sampled 28 days after the second AZD1222 dose. This clonotype was sampled from an adult who received the AZD1222 COVID-19 vaccine. The chain is built from TRBV18 and TRBJ1-5, with a possible D match to TRBD1 (5 bases). The CDR3 protein is CASSPGGDQPQHF. DNA of the CDR3: TGTGCCAGCTCACCGGGAGGGGATCAGCCCCAGCATTTT.